These 5 T cell receptor beta chains originate from one sample sequenced in a study of metastatic and nonmetastatic thyroid tumors. Via MiXCR, TCRdb re-called the PCR reads. The sample contains approximately 15,000 clones, 22% of which appear only once. Prior to thyroid surgery, none of the patients had received any treatment. The sequenced material came from adjacent normal tissue. All receptors come from a female donor with papillary thyroid cancer or a benign thyroid nodule (not recorded which). Some clones in this sample may be carry-over from other donors' samples.

As for this clone: This is likely a read error, given that the CDR3 carries no conserved phenylalanine or tryptophan at its end. The limits of the CDR3 on the DNA are not certain, so only TCRdb's listed CDR3 is given. The chain recombines TRBV10-1 with TRBJ2-7; TRBD1, the table's D call, was not compared with the DNA. CDR1 WNHNN and CDR2 SYGVQD come from the germline V gene (reference sequence). From its first to its last residue, the CDR3 has 11 amino acids. The CDR3 loop is CASTVLAQAWG.

The DNA of the CDR3 is TGTGCCAGCACCCAGGACAGGGATCAGTTCTTC. Translation gives CASTQDRDQFF. V gene TRBV7-2 combines with J gene TRBJ2-1; 8 nucleotides agree with TRBD1. V lost 7 bases, J lost 13 bases, and 6 bases stayed unmatched. This CDR3 has 11 residues. Germline V gene lookup returns CDR1 SGHTA and CDR2 FQGNSA. The full variable domain, its missing parts supplied by reference TRBV7-2 and TRBJ2-1, is GAGVSQSPSNKVTEKGKDVELRCDPISGHTALYWYRQSLGQGLEFLIYFQGNSAPDKSGLPSDRFSAERTGGSVSTLTIQRTQQEDSAVYLCASTQDRDQFFGPGTRLTVL.

This clone was counted only a few times. The genes are TRBV30 and TRBJ2-3; no firm D call. Germline CDR1 is GTSNPN and CDR2 is SVGIG (reference sequence). The V and J ends lost 0 bases and 2 bases respectively, with 6 bases between them. The CDR3 has 13 amino acids. The CDR3 DNA is TGTGCCTGGAGTGTCGACTTCACAGATACGCAGTATTTT. Its protein product is CAWSVDFTDTQYF.

The chain is built from TRBV27 and TRBJ1-1; D possibly corresponds to TRBD1 (6 bases). CDR1 is MNHEY, CDR2 SMNVEV, per germline (reference sequence). CDR3 length equals 13 residues. V gave up 4 bases and J gave up 1 base, with 7 bases separating them. For the CDR3, the DNA is TGTGCCAGCAGTTCGGGACAGAACACTGAAGCTTTCTTT. Translating gives CASSSGQNTEAFF.

This clone was recorded at least ten times. The chain links TRBV6-1 to TRBJ2-2; D gene unclear. Germline V CDR1 and CDR2: MNHNS, SASEGT. The V end was cut by 5 bases, the J end by 4 bases, with 2 bases between. This CDR3 has 11 residues. The CDR3 spells CASSITGELFF. The DNA of the CDR3 is TGTGCCAGCAGTATCACCGGGGAGCTGTTTTTT.